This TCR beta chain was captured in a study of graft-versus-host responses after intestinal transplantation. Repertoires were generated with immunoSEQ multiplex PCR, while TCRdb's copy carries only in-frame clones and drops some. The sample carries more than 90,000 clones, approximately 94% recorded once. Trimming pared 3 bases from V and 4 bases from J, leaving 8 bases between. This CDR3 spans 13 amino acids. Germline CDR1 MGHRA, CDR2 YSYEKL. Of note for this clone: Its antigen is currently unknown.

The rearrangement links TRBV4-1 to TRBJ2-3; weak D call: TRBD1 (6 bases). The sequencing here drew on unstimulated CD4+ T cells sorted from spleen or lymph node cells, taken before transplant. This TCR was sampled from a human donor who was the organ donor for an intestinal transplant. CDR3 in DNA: TGCGCCAGCAGCCAGGACAGACCAGATACGCAGTATTTT. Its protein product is CASSQDRPDTQYF.